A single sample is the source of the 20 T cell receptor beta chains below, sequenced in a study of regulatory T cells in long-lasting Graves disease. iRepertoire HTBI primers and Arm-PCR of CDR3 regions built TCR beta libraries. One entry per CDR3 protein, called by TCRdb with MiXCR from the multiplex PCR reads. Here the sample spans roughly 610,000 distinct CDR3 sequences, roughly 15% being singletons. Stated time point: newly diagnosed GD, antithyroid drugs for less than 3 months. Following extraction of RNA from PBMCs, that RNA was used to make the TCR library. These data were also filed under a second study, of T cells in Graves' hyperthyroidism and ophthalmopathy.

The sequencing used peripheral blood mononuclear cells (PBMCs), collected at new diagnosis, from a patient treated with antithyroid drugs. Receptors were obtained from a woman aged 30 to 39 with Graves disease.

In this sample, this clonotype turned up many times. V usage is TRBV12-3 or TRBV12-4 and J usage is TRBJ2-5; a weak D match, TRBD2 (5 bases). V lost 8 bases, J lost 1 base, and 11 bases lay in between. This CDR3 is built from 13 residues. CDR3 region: CASGLEVQETQYF. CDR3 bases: TGTGCCAGCGGCTTGGAGGTCCAAGAGACCCAGTACTTC.

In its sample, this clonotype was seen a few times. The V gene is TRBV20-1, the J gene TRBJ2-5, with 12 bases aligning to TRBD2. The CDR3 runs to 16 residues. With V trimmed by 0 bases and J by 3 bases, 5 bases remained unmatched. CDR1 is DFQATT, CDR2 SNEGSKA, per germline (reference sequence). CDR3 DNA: TGCAGTGCTAGAGATTTTTCTAGCGGGGGGGAAGAGACCCAGTACTTC. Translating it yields CSARDFSSGGEETQYF.

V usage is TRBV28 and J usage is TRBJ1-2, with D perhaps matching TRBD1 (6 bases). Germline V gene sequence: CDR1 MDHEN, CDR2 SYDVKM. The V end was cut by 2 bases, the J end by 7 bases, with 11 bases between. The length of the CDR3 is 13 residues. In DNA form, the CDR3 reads TGTGCCAGCAGTTTACAGGGGATCGGTGGCTACACCTTC. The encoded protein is CASSLQGIGGYTF.

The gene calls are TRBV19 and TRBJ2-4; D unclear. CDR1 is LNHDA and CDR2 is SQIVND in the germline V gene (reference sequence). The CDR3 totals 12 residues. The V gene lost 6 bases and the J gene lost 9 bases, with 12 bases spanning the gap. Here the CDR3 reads CASRGTHGIQYF. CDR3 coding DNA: TGTGCCAGTAGGGGAACCCATGGCATTCAGTACTTC. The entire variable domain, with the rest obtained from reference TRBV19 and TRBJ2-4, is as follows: DGGITQSPKYLFRKEGQNVTLSCEQNLNHDAMYWYRQDPGQGLRLIYYSQIVNDFQKGDIAEGYSVSREKKESFPLTVTSAQKNPTAFYLCASRGTHGIQYFGAGTRLSVL.

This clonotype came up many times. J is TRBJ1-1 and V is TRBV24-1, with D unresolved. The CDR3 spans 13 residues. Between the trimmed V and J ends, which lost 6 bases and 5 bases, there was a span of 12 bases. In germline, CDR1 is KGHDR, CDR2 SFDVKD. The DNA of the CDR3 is TGTGCCACCAGTTCCTGGGGTCGGACTGAAGCTTTCTTT. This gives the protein CATSSWGRTEAFF.

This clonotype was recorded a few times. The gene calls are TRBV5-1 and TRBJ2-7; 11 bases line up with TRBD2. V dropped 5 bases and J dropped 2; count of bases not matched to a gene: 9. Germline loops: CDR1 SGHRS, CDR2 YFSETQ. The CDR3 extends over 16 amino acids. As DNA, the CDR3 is TGCGCCAGCAGTTTTACCTCACTAGCGGGGGCCTACGAGCAGTACTTC. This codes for CASSFTSLAGAYEQYF.

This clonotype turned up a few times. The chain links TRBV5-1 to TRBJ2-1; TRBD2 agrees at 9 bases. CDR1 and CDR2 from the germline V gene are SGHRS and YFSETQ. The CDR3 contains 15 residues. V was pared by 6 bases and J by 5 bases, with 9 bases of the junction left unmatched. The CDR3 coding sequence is TGCGCCAGCACCCCTGGTAGCGGGGGTCACAATGAGCAGTTCTTC. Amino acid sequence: CASTPGSGGHNEQFF.

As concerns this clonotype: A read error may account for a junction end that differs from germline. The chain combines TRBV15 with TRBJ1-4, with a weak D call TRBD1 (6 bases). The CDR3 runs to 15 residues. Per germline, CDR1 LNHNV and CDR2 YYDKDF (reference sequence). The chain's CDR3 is CATGGGLATSEKLFF. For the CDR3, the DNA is TGTGCCACCGGCGGGGGCCTCGCTACTAGTGAAAAACTGTTTTTT.

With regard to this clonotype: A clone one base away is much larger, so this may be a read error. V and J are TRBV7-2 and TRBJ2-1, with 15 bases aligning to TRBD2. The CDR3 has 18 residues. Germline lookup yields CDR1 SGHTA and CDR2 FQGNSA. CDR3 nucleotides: TGTGCCAGCAACTTACGGACTAGCGGGAGGGGGGCCTACAATGAGCAGTTCTTC. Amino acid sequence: CASNLRTSGRGAYNEQFF. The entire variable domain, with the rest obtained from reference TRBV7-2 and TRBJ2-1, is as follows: GAGVSQSPSNKVTEKGKDVELRCDPISGHTALYWYRQSLGQGLEFLIYFQGNSAPDKSGLPSDRFSAERTGGSVSTLTIQRTQQEDSAVYLCASNLRTSGRGAYNEQFFGPGTRLTVL.

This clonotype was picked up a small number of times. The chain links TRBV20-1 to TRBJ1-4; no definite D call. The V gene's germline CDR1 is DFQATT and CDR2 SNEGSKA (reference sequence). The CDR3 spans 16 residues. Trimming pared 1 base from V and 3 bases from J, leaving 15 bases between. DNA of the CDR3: TGCAGTGCTAGAGGTGCCTCCCTAACCTCTAATGAAAAACTGTTTTTT. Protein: CSARGASLTSNEKLFF.

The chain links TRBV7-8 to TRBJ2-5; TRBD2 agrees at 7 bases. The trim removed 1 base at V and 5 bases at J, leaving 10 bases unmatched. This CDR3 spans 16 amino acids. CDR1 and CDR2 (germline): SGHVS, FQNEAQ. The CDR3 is CASSLGGDYSTETQYF. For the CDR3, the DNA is TGTGCCAGCAGCTTAGGCGGGGACTACTCCACTGAGACCCAGTACTTC.

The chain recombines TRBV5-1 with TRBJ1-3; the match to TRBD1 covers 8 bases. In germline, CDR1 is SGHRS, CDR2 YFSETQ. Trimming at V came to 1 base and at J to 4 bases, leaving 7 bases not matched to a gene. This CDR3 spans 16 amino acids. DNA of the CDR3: TGCGCCAGCAGCTTGTATTCTGGGACAGGAGGAAACACCATATATTTT. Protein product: CASSLYSGTGGNTIYF.

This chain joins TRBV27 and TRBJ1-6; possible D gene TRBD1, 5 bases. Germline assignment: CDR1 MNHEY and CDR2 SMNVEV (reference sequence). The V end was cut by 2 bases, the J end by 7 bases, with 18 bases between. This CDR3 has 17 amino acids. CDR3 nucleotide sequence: TGTGCCAGCAGTTTACGCAGGGAACAAATTTTAAATTCACCCCTCCACTTT. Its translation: CASSLRREQILNSPLHF.

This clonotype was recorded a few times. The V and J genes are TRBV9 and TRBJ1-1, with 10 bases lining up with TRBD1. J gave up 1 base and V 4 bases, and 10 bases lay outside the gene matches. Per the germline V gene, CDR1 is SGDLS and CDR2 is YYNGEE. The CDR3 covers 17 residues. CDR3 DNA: TGTGCCAGCAGCCCAGTGGGACAGGGGAGGAAGAACACTGAAGCTTTCTTT. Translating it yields CASSPVGQGRKNTEAFF.

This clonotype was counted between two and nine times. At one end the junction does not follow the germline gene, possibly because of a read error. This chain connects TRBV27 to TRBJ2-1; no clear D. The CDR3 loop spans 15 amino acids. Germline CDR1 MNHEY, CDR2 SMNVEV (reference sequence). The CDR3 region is CASKKHDASFNEQFF. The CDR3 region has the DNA TGTGCCAGCAAAAAACACGACGCCTCCTTCAATGAGCAGTTCTTC.

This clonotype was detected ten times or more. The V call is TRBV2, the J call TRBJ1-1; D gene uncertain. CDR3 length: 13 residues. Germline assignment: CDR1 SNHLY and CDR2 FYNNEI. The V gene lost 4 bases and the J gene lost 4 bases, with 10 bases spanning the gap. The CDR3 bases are TGTGCCAGCAGTGGAGTAACATTCACTGAAGCTTTCTTT. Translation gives CASSGVTFTEAFF.

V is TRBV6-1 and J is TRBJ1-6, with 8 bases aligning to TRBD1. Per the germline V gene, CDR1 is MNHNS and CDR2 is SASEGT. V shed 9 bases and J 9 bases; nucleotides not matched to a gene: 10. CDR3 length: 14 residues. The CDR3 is CASIPDRGSSPLHF. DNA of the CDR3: TGTGCCAGTATACCTGACAGGGGTAGTTCACCCCTCCACTTT.

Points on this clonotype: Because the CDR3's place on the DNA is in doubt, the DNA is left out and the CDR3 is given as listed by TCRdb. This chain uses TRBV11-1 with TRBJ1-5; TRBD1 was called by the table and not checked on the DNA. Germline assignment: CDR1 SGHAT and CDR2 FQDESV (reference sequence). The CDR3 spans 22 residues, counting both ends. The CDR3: CASSFRGASYEQYFGPGQPQHF.

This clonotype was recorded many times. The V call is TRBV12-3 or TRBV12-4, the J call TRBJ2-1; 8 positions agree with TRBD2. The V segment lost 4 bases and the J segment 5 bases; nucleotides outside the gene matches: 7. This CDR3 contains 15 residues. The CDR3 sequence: CASSSNPGGNNEQFF. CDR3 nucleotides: TGTGCCAGCAGTTCAAACCCGGGAGGGAACAATGAGCAGTTCTTC.

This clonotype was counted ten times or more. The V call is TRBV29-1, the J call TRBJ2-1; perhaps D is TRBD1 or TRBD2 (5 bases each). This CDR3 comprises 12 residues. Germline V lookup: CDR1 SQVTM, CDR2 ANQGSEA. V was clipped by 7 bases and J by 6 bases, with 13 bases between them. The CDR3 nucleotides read TGCAGCGCCTTGCCGGGGACCAATGAGCAGTTCTTC. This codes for CSALPGTNEQFF.